This TCR beta chain was obtained from a study of CD8 T cells in Susac syndrome. Reverse transcription of about 0.45 to 1 ug RNA was carried out with random hexamers. Amplification of TCR beta CDR3 across 54 Vbeta and 13 Jbeta was performed with immunoSEQ multiplex PCR. MiXCR, applied by TCRdb to the immunoSEQ multiplex PCR reads, yields one record per CDR3 protein. The profile shows a few hundred thousand distinct CDR3 sequences, approximately 91% of them singletons. TCR beta sequencing was performed on blood CD8+ and CD4+ T cells. Relapsing-remitting disease, either stable or active, was present in the treatment-naive patients who were the multiple sclerosis controls. While CD8+ and CD4+ T cells were isolated negatively, TEMRA cells were enriched by FACS. Germline CDR1 MGHRA, CDR2 YSYEKL. J gave up 3 bases and V 5 bases, and 8 bases lay outside the gene matches. The CDR3 length is 15 residues.

The clonotype was recovered from a human donor with multiple sclerosis. The sequenced sample was CD8+ T cells from PBMCs. The chain joins TRBV4-1 to TRBJ2-3, with 7 bases identical to TRBD1. The CDR3 coding sequence is TGCGCCAGCAGCGCCCAGGGACAGCCTACAGATACGCAGTATTTT. Encoded protein: CASSAQGQPTDTQYF.